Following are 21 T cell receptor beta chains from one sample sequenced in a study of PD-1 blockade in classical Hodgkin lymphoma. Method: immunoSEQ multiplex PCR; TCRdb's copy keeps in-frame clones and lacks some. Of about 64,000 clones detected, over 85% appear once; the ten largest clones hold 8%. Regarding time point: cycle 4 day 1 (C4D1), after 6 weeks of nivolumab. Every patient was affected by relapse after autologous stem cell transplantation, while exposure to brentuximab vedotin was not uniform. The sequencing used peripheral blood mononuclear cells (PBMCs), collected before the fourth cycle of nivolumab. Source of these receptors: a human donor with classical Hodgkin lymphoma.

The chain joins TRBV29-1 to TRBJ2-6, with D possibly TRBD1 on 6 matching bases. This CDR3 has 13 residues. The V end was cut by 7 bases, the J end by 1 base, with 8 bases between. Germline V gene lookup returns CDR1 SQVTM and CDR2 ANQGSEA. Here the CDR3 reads CSGGQSGANVLTF. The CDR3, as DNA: TGCAGCGGTGGACAGTCTGGGGCCAACGTCCTGACTTTC.

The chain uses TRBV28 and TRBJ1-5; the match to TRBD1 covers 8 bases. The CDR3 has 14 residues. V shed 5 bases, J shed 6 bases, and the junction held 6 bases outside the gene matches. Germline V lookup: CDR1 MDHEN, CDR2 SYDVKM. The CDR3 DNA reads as TGTGCCAGCAGTCTCAGGGGGCAAGTTCAGCCCCAGCATTTT. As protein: CASSLRGQVQPQHF.

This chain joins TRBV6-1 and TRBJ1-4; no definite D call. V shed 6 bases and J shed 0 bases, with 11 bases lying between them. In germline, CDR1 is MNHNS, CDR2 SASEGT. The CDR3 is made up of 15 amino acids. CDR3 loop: CASRTPGATNEKLFF. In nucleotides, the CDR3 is TGTGCCAGCAGAACCCCCGGTGCAACTAATGAAAAACTGTTTTTT.

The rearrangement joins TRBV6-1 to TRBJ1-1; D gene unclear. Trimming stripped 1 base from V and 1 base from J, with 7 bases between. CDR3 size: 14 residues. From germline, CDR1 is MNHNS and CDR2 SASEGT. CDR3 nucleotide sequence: TGTGCCAGCAGTGAAGTCCTCAAGAACACTGAAGCTTTCTTT. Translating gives CASSEVLKNTEAFF.

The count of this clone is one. CDR3 protein: CASSISGTAPSSSTDTQYF. In DNA form, the CDR3 reads TGTGCCAGTAGTATCAGCGGGACGGCTCCTTCTTCTAGCACAGATACGCAGTATTTT. This sequence joins TRBV19 and TRBJ2-3, with 7 bases identical to TRBD2. From germline, CDR1 is LNHDA and CDR2 SQIVND (reference sequence). This CDR3 is built from 19 residues. Germline trimming cut 3 bases from V and 0 bases from J; bases unmatched to any gene: 15.

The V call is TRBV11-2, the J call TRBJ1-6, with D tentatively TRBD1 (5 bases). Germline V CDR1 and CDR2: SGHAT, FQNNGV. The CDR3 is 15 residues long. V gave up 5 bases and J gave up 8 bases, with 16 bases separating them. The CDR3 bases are TGTGCCAGCAGCCTTCACAGGACATACGATTCACCCCTCCACTTT. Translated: CASSLHRTYDSPLHF.

CDR3 residues: CASSEGVSGQGVPVRTQYF. The CDR3, as DNA: TGTGCCAGCAGTGAAGGGGTTTCTGGGCAGGGGGTCCCCGTGCGTACGCAGTATTTT. The J gene is TRBJ2-3, the V gene TRBV6-1, with TRBD1 identical over 7 bases. V lost 1 base, J lost 8 bases, and 21 bases stayed unmatched. This CDR3 contains 19 residues. The germline gives CDR1 MNHNS, CDR2 SASEGT.

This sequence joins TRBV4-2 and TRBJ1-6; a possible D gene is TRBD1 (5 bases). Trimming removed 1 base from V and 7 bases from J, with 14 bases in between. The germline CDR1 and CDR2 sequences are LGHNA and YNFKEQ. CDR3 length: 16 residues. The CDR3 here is CASSQGTGLLNSPLHF. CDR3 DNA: TGTGCCAGCAGCCAAGGGACGGGACTTCTAAATTCACCCCTCCACTTT.

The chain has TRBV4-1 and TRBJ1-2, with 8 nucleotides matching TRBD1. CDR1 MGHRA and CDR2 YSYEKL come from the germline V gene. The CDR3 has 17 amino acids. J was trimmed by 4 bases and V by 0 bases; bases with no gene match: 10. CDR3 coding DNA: TGCGCCAGCAGCCAAGATCGCTTGACAGGGGTCGGCTATGGCTACACCTTC. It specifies CASSQDRLTGVGYGYTF.

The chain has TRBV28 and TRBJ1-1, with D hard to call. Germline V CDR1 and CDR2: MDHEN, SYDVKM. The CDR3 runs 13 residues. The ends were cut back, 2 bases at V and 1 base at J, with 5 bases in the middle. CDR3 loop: CASSLTRNTEAFF. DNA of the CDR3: TGTGCCAGCAGTTTAACCAGGAACACTGAAGCTTTCTTT. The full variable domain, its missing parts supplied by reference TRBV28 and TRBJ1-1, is DVKVTQSSRYLVKRTGEKVFLECVQDMDHENMFWYRQDPGLGLRLIYFSYDVKMKEKGDIPEGYSVSREKKERFSLILESASTNQTSMYLCASSLTRNTEAFFGQGTRLTVV.

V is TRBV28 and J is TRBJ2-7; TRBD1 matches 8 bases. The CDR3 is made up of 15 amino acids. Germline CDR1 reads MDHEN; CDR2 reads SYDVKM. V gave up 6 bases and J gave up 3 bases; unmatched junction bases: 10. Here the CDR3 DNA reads TGTGCCAGCAGAGCGGACAGGGAAATGGTCTACGAGCAGTACTTC. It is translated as CASRADREMVYEQYF.

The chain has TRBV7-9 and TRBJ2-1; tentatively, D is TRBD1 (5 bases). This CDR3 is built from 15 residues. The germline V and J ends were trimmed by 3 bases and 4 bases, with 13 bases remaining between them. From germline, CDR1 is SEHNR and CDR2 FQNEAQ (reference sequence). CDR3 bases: TGTGCCAGCAGCTTGTTCCAGGGAAAATACAATGAGCAGTTCTTC. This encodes CASSLFQGKYNEQFF.

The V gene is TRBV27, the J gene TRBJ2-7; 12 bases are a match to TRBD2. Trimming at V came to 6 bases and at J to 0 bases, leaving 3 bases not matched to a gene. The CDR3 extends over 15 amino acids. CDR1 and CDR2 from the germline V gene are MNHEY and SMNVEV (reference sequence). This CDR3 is CASSKTSGSSYEQYF. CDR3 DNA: TGTGCCAGCAGCAAGACTAGCGGGAGCTCCTACGAGCAGTACTTC.

The CDR3 nucleotides are TGCGCCAGCAGCCAAGATGAGGTCCCGGATGAGCAGTTCTTC. Its translation is CASSQDEVPDEQFF. The gene calls are TRBV4-1 and TRBJ2-1; the D is unclear. CDR3 length: 14 amino acids. Germline V gene data show CDR1 as MGHRA and CDR2 as YSYEKL. Trimming took off 0 bases at V and 8 bases at J, with 11 bases between the two ends.

This CDR3 is CASSSGPTNIQYF. CDR3 DNA sequence: TGCGCCAGCAGCTCCGGACCCACAAACATTCAGTACTTC. The V call is TRBV5-1, the J call TRBJ2-4; no firm D call. Germline CDR1 reads SGHRS; CDR2 reads YFSETQ. CDR3 length equals 13 residues. V was pared by 3 bases and J by 6 bases, with 10 bases between.

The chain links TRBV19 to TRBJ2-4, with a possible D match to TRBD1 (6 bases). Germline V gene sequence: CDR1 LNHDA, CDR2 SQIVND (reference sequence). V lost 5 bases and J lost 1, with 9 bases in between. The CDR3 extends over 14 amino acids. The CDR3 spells CASSQGWAKNIQYF. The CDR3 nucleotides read TGTGCCAGTAGTCAGGGGTGGGCCAAAAACATTCAGTACTTC. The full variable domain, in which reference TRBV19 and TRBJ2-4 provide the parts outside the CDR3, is DGGITQSPKYLFRKEGQNVTLSCEQNLNHDAMYWYRQDPGQGLRLIYYSQIVNDFQKGDIAEGYSVSREKKESFPLTVTSAQKNPTAFYLCASSQGWAKNIQYFGAGTRLSVL.

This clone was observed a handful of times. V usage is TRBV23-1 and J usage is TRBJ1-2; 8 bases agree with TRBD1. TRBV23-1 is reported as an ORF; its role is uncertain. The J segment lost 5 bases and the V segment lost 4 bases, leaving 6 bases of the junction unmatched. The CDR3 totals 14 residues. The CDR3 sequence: CASSRWDRFYGYTF. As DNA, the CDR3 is TGCGCCAGCAGTCGATGGGACAGGTTTTATGGCTACACCTTC.

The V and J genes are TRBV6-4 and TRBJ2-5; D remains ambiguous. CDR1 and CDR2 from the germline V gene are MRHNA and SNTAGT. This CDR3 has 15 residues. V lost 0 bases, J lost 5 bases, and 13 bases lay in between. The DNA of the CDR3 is TGTGCCAGCAGTGACTCGTCCCGGGCCGCGGAGACCCAGTACTTC. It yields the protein CASSDSSRAAETQYF.

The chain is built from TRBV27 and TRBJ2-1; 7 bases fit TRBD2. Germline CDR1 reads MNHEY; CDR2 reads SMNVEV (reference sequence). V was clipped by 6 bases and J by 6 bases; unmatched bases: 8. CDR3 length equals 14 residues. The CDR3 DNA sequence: TGTGCCAGCAGCCGCTATGCGGGGGTCAATGAGCAGTTCTTC. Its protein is CASSRYAGVNEQFF.

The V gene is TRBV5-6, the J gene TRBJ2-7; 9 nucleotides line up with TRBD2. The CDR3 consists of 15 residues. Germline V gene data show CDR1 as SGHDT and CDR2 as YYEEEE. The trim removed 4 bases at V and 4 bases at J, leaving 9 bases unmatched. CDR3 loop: CASSPGTSMGYEQYF. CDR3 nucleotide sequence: TGTGCCAGCAGCCCCGGGACTAGCATGGGGTACGAGCAGTACTTC.

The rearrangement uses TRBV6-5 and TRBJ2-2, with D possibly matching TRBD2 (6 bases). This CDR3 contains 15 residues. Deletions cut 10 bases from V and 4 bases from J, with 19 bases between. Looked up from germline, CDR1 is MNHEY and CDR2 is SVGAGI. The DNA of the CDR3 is TGTGCCACCGGGGGTTCTGTTAGCGGCACCGGGGAGCTGTTTTTT. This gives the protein CATGGSVSGTGELFF.